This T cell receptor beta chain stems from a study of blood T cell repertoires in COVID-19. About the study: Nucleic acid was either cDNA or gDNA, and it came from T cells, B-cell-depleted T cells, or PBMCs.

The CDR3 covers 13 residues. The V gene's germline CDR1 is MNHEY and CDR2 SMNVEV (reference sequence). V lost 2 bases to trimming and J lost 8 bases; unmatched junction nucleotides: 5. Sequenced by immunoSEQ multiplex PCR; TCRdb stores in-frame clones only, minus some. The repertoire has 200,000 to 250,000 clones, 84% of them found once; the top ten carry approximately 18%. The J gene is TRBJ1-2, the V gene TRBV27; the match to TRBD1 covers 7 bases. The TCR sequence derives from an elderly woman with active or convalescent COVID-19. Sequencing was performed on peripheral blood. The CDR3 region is CASSLGQGGGYTF. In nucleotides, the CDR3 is TGTGCCAGCAGTTTAGGGCAGGGGGGAGGCTACACCTTC.